The rows below give T cell receptor beta chains drawn from one sample of a study of blood T cell repertoires in COVID-19. The data were produced by immunoSEQ multiplex PCR, yet TCRdb's version contains in-frame clones alone and is incomplete. The table lists approximately 400,000 clones, 89% of them singletons. The sequenced sample was peripheral blood. The source of these receptors is a man aged 35 to 55 with acute or convalescent COVID-19. CDR3s include the opening cysteine and the closing phenylalanine or tryptophan. D genes are given only for firm matches. Clone sizes are given selectively: once, few, many, or a class where the clone is expanded.

V	J	size	D	CDR3	DNA
TRBV2	TRBJ1-2	once	.	CASSDWGSEYGYTF	TGTGCCAGCAGTGACTGGGGCAGTGAATATGGCTACACCTTC
TRBV7-7	TRBJ1-4	.	.	CASSLGQNEKLFF	TGTGCTAGCAGCTTAGGCCAGAATGAAAAACTGTTTTTT
TRBV5-1	TRBJ2-4	.	.	CASSLSGRDIQYF	TGCGCCAGCAGCTTGTCAGGCCGAGACATTCAGTACTTC
TRBV27	TRBJ2-7	.	.	CASSFLSELANEQYF	TGTGCCAGCAGTTTTTTGTCGGAGCTAGCTAACGAGCAGTACTTC
TRBV27	TRBJ1-4	.	TRBD1	CASSPGTGPEKLFF	TGTGCCAGCAGCCCCGGGACAGGGCCCGAAAAACTGTTTTTT
TRBV6-1	TRBJ1-2	.	.	CASSEVDWNYGYTF	TGTGCCAGCAGTGAAGTGGACTGGAACTATGGCTACACCTTC
TRBV28	TRBJ2-1	.	TRBD2	CASNQRTSGSYNEQFF	TGTGCCAGCAACCAACGGACTAGCGGGTCCTACAATGAGCAGTTCTTC
TRBV2	TRBJ2-2	once	TRBD1	CASSLDRVGGELFF	TGTGCCAGCAGCTTAGACAGGGTAGGCGGGGAGCTGTTTTTT
TRBV28	TRBJ2-3	.	TRBD1	CASKKDRARDTQYF	TGTGCCAGCAAAAAGGACAGGGCGAGAGATACGCAGTATTTT
TRBV7-3	TRBJ2-3	.	.	CASSSGTSTDTQYF	TGTGCCAGCAGCTCCGGGACTAGCACAGATACGCAGTATTTT
TRBV4-3	TRBJ1-2	.	.	CASSQTEGRVAYGYTF	TGCGCCAGCAGCCAGACGGAGGGCAGGGTCGCCTATGGCTACACCTTC
TRBV6-1	TRBJ1-2	.	.	CASSESVGRGYGYTF	TGTGCCAGCAGTGAAAGTGTAGGGAGGGGCTATGGCTACACCTTC
TRBV7-9	TRBJ2-3	.	.	CASSSLAGADTQYF	TGTGCCAGCAGCTCCCTAGCCGGAGCAGATACGCAGTATTTT
TRBV19	TRBJ1-3	.	.	CASSIYGAGNGNTIYF	TGTGCCAGTAGTATCTATGGAGCGGGCAATGGAAACACCATATATTTT
TRBV19	TRBJ1-1	.	.	CASSIGAVPMNTEAFF	TGTGCCAGTAGTATAGGGGCCGTACCCATGAACACTGAAGCTTTCTTT
TRBV27	TRBJ1-1	.	.	CASSLFGQGTRYTEAFF	TGTGCCAGCAGTTTGTTTGGGCAGGGGACCAGGTACACTGAAGCTTTCTTT
TRBV27	TRBJ1-1	.	TRBD1	CASSFVSNRGNTEAFF	TGTGCCAGCAGTTTTGTGTCGAACAGGGGAAACACTGAAGCTTTCTTT
TRBV30	TRBJ2-7	.	TRBD2	CAWSRLLAGPYEQYF	TGTGCCTGGAGTAGGCTACTAGCGGGCCCCTACGAGCAGTACTTC
TRBV6-4	TRBJ2-3	few	.	CASSDSGQPSTDTQYF	TGTGCCAGCAGTGATTCAGGTCAACCTAGCACAGATACGCAGTATTTT
TRBV2	TRBJ2-4	.	TRBD2	CASESTLLAGNRNQAKNIQYF	TGTGCCAGTGAAAGCACGCTACTAGCGGGAAACCGAAACCAAGCCAAAAACATTCAGTACTTC
TRBV5-5	TRBJ1-1	.	.	CASSPSGNTEAFF	TGTGCCAGCAGCCCCTCAGGGAACACTGAAGCTTTCTTT
TRBV5-1	TRBJ2-7	.	.	CASRQGQKSSYEQYF	TGCGCCAGCAGGCAGGGACAAAAGAGTTCCTACGAGCAGTACTTC
TRBV7-9	TRBJ1-2	.	TRBD1	CASSSWDSNYGYTF	TGTGCCAGCAGCTCCTGGGACAGCAACTATGGCTACACCTTC
TRBV12-3/TRBV12-4	TRBJ2-1	.	.	CASSWATENEQFF	TGTGCCAGCAGTTGGGCGACCGAGAATGAGCAGTTCTTC
TRBV4-2	TRBJ1-2	.	.	CASSPRGGRDGYTF	TGTGCCAGCAGCCCCCGGGGGGGGCGCGATGGCTACACCTTC
TRBV28	TRBJ2-1	once	.	CASSTLSNEQFF	TGTGCCAGCAGTACCCTAAGCAATGAGCAGTTCTTC